Shown below are 29 T cell receptor beta chains from a single sample sequenced in a study of T cells in Graves' hyperthyroidism and ophthalmopathy (dated by TCRdb to the late 2010s). The library was obtained by multiplex PCR. Sequencing was carried out with an Illumina HiSeq 2000. The TCR beta CDR3 regions were amplified from RNA transcripts. For the first round of RT-PCR on the TCR CDR3, the HTBI primer set was used together with the Qiagen OneStep RT-PCR kit. TCRdb's own reprocessing of the public reads used fastp at Q25 and MiXCR and kept productive beta chains. Rows with one shared CDR3 protein collapse into an entry with the most common genes and DNA. Here the sample has 210,000 or so distinct CDR3 sequences; more than 15% occur a single time. The biggest ten clones account for roughly 50% of the sample. Sequencing was done on a sample of blood. These TCRs come from a man in his forties or fifties with Graves' hyperthyroidism.

The chain employs TRBV6-5 and TRBJ1-5; possible D gene TRBD1, 5 bases. CDR1 and CDR2 from the germline V gene are MNHEY and SVGAGI. The V end lost 0 bases, the J end lost 5 bases, and 8 bases lay between the germline ends. This CDR3 is built from 14 residues. CDR3 sequence: CASSYSGGDQPQHF. The CDR3 DNA reads TGTGCCAGCAGTTACTCTGGGGGAGATCAGCCCCAGCATTTT.

This clonotype was detected a few times. The rearrangement joins TRBV7-9 to TRBJ2-1, with TRBD1 matching over 7 bases. The CDR3 is 11 residues long. J lost 13 bases, V lost 5 bases, and 5 bases had no gene match. CDR1 SEHNR and CDR2 FQNEAQ come from the germline V gene (reference sequence). The DNA of the CDR3 is TGTGCCAGCAGCCGACAGGGTAACCAGTTCTTC. Its translation: CASSRQGNQFF.

The chain has TRBV4-1 and TRBJ2-7, with TRBD1 matching over 11 bases. CDR3 length equals 16 residues. Germline-derived CDR1 and CDR2 are MGHRA and YSYEKL. Unmatched junction bases numbered 5, after V lost 1 base and J lost 3 bases. The CDR3 coding sequence is TGCGCCAGCAGCCAAGTCGGGGACAGGGGGAACTACGAGCAGTACTTC. Amino acid sequence: CASSQVGDRGNYEQYF.

This clonotype was recorded at least ten times. The chain recombines TRBV30 with TRBJ2-1, with 7 bases matching TRBD2. V was pared by 3 bases and J by 7 bases, with 9 bases of the junction left unmatched. Germline CDR1 GTSNPN, CDR2 SVGIG (reference sequence). This CDR3 is 14 amino acids long. CDR3 nucleotides: TGTGCCTGGAGCCGGTTAGCGGGTATGAATGAGCAGTTCTTC. It codes for CAWSRLAGMNEQFF. The variable domain in full, with the rest retrieved from reference TRBV30 and TRBJ2-1, is SQTIHQWPATLVQPVGSPLSLECTVEGTSNPNLYWYRQAAGRGLQLLFYSVGIGQISSEVPQNLSASRPQDRQFILSSKKLLLSDSGFYLCAWSRLAGMNEQFFGPGTRLTVL.

This clonotype was found a few times. The chain recombines TRBV15 with TRBJ1-2, with D hard to call. This CDR3 region has 13 residues. V lost 0 bases and J lost 7, with 9 bases in between. CDR1 is LNHNV and CDR2 is YYDKDF in the germline V gene (reference sequence). This chain's CDR3 is CATSRDHPFGYTF. The CDR3 region has the DNA TGTGCCACCAGCAGAGATCATCCGTTTGGCTACACCTTC.

This clonotype turned up a few times. The chain is built from TRBV13 and TRBJ2-3; perhaps TRBD2 as D (6 bases). This CDR3 is 13 amino acids long. V lost 5 bases and J 9 bases, leaving 15 bases between the germline ends. The germline CDR1 and CDR2 sequences are PRHDT and FYEKMQ (reference sequence). Here the CDR3 reads CASSTRGGWTQYF. CDR3 DNA: TGTGCCAGCAGCACCCGGGGAGGCTGGACGCAGTATTTT.

At least ten counts were recorded for this clonotype. The chain has TRBV28 and TRBJ2-5; the D gene could be TRBD1 or TRBD2 (5 bases each). The CDR3 consists of 16 residues. V was cut by 5 bases and J by 2 bases, with 18 bases left in between. Germline CDR1 reads MDHEN; CDR2 reads SYDVKM. DNA for the CDR3: TGTGCCAGCAGTCCCTCCGGGGCAGGCGAGCAAGAGACCCAGTACTTC. It encodes CASSPSGAGEQETQYF.

This clonotype came up many times. The rearrangement uses TRBV6-2 or TRBV6-3 and TRBJ2-1; 7 bases fit TRBD2. The CDR3 has 16 amino acids. J was trimmed by 2 bases and V by 2 bases; bases with no gene match: 6. Germline V gene sequence: CDR1 MNHEY, CDR2 SVGEGT. In nucleotides, the CDR3 is TGTGCCAGCAGTTACGGTCCAGCGGGGACCTACAATGAGCAGTTCTTC. Its protein is CASSYGPAGTYNEQFF.

The table lists this clonotype with a few counts. The chain links TRBV27 to TRBJ1-5; 8 nucleotides match TRBD1. The junction had 7 bases not matched to a gene; V was cut back by 5 bases and J by 7 bases. Germline V gene data show CDR1 as MNHEY and CDR2 as SMNVEV (reference sequence). This CDR3 is built from 14 residues. CDR3 sequence: CASSLTGVDQPQHF. DNA of the CDR3: TGTGCCAGCAGTCTGACAGGGGTCGACCAGCCCCAGCATTTT.

The chain has TRBV5-1 and TRBJ2-2; D gene uncertain. Germline CDR1 and CDR2: SGHRS and YFSETQ. The ends were cut back, 2 bases at V and 5 bases at J, with 13 bases in the middle. The CDR3 runs 15 residues. The CDR3 sequence is CASSLGQPRTGELFF. The DNA of the CDR3 is TGCGCCAGCAGCTTAGGCCAACCTAGGACCGGGGAGCTGTTTTTT.

This clonotype came up many times. V gene TRBV24-1 combines with J gene TRBJ2-1; D unclear. V lost 0 bases, J lost 4 bases, and 15 bases lay in between. CDR1 and CDR2 from the germline V gene are KGHDR and SFDVKD. The CDR3 loop spans 17 amino acids. The CDR3 DNA follows: TGTGCCACCAGTGATTTGCAGCCTGTTAGTGGGTACAATGAGCAGTTCTTC. Amino acid sequence: CATSDLQPVSGYNEQFF.

This clonotype was counted at least ten times. The rearrangement links TRBV5-8 to TRBJ2-5, with TRBD2 matching over 10 bases. The V segment lost 0 bases and the J segment 2 bases; nucleotides outside the gene matches: 1. This CDR3 is 15 amino acids long. The V gene's germline CDR1 is SGHTS and CDR2 YDEGEE. DNA for the CDR3: TGTGCCAGCAGCTTGGTACTAGCGGGGCAAGAGACCCAGTACTTC. It translates to CASSLVLAGQETQYF.

This clonotype has just a few counts. The J gene is TRBJ2-1, the V gene TRBV7-9, with 7 nucleotides matching TRBD2. CDR3 length: 14 residues. V shed 10 bases and J 1 base; nucleotides not matched to a gene: 7. CDR1 and CDR2 from the germline V gene are SEHNR and FQNEAQ (reference sequence). The CDR3 region is CATQAGSSYNEQFF. The CDR3, as DNA: TGTGCCACCCAAGCGGGATCATCCTACAATGAGCAGTTCTTC.

This clonotype appeared many times. V is TRBV12-3 or TRBV12-4 and J is TRBJ2-5, with 8 bases aligning to TRBD1. CDR3 length: 14 residues. J was trimmed by 5 bases and V by 6 bases; bases with no gene match: 8. The CDR3 DNA reads TGTGCCAGCAGCCGTACAGGGGGTGGGGAGACCCAGTACTTC. It yields the protein CASSRTGGGETQYF.

The CDR3 here is CSARVRRRELFF. In DNA, the CDR3 is TGCAGTGCTAGAGTACGCAGGAGAGAGCTGTTTTTT. The genes are TRBV20-1 and TRBJ2-2, with D uncertain. From germline, CDR1 is DFQATT and CDR2 SNEGSKA (reference sequence). V was clipped by 1 base and J by 11 bases, with 11 bases between them. This CDR3 is built from 12 residues.

This clonotype was detected ten times or more. The rearrangement joins TRBV12-3 or TRBV12-4 to TRBJ1-2; the match to TRBD1 covers 8 bases. J was trimmed by 2 bases and V by 6 bases; bases with no gene match: 8. CDR3 size: 15 residues. The CDR3 nucleotides read TGTGCCAGCAGCACTCTGGACAGGGCAAACTATGGCTACACCTTC. This sequence encodes CASSTLDRANYGYTF.

The chain has TRBV30 and TRBJ2-5; D gene unclear. In germline, CDR1 is GTSNPN, CDR2 SVGIG (reference sequence). The V end was cut by 1 base, the J end by 5 bases, with 17 bases between. This CDR3 contains 15 residues. CDR3 nucleotides: TGTGCCTGGAGTGGATGGCGAAGAGATAAGGAGACCCAGTACTTC. It yields the protein CAWSGWRRDKETQYF. The full variable domain, its missing parts supplied by reference TRBV30 and TRBJ2-5, is SQTIHQWPATLVQPVGSPLSLECTVEGTSNPNLYWYRQAAGRGLQLLFYSVGIGQISSEVPQNLSASRPQDRQFILSSKKLLLSDSGFYLCAWSGWRRDKETQYFGPGTRLLVL.

This clonotype has ten or more counts. The V call is TRBV9, the J call TRBJ2-7; 8 nucleotides agree with TRBD2. J was trimmed by 2 bases and V by 4 bases; bases with no gene match: 5. Germline-derived CDR1 and CDR2 are SGDLS and YYNGEE. The CDR3 length is 14 residues. The CDR3 spells CASSPRTSPYEQYF. In nucleotides, the CDR3 is TGTGCCAGCAGCCCTAGGACTAGCCCCTACGAGCAGTACTTC.

This clonotype was recorded at least ten times. The chain uses TRBV28 and TRBJ2-1; 11 bases match TRBD2. Germline-derived CDR1 and CDR2 are MDHEN and SYDVKM. V was pared by 8 bases and J by 0 bases, with 12 bases of the junction left unmatched. CDR3 length equals 18 residues. DNA for the CDR3: TGTGCCAGCTCTCGGGGACTAGCGGCATGGGGCTCCTACAATGAGCAGTTCTTC. This translates into CASSRGLAAWGSYNEQFF. Full variable domain (outside the CDR3, taken from reference TRBV28 and TRBJ2-1): DVKVTQSSRYLVKRTGEKVFLECVQDMDHENMFWYRQDPGLGLRLIYFSYDVKMKEKGDIPEGYSVSREKKERFSLILESASTNQTSMYLCASSRGLAAWGSYNEQFFGPGTRLTVL.

This rearrangement joins TRBV20-1 to TRBJ1-4, with 9 bases aligning to TRBD1. The germline V gene encodes CDR1 DFQATT and CDR2 SNEGSKA (reference sequence). The V and J ends lost 4 bases and 6 bases, in that order; junction bases with no gene match: 6. This CDR3 contains 14 residues. The CDR3 spells CSAIGRTGDEKLFF. CDR3 sequence (DNA): TGCAGTGCTATCGGTAGGACAGGGGATGAAAAACTGTTTTTT.

This clonotype has a handful of counts. The rearrangement links TRBV6-1 to TRBJ1-5, with 7 bases fitting TRBD1. The CDR3 consists of 13 residues. Per germline, CDR1 MNHNS and CDR2 SASEGT. V was clipped by 10 bases and J by 1 base; unmatched bases: 4. Here the CDR3 reads CATRQGSNQPQHF. The DNA of the CDR3 is TGTGCCACCAGACAGGGAAGCAATCAGCCCCAGCATTTT.

This clonotype was observed at least ten times. The chain uses TRBV2 and TRBJ2-3; D not certain. CDR3 length equals 15 residues. V shed 5 bases and J shed 5 bases, with 17 bases lying between them. Germline V CDR1 and CDR2: SNHLY, FYNNEI. This CDR3 reads CASSSNRIFGDTQYF. Here the CDR3 DNA reads TGTGCCAGCAGTTCCAATCGGATATTCGGAGATACGCAGTATTTT.

The J gene is TRBJ2-2, the V gene TRBV6-1, with TRBD2 matching 10 bases. V lost 6 bases to trimming and J lost 0 bases; unmatched junction nucleotides: 1. CDR1 is MNHNS and CDR2 is SASEGT in the germline V gene. The CDR3 spans 15 residues. This CDR3 reads CASRTSGANTGELFF. CDR3 in DNA: TGTGCCAGCAGAACTAGCGGGGCGAACACCGGGGAGCTGTTTTTT.

This clonotype was seen at least ten times. V gene TRBV7-8 combines with J gene TRBJ2-5; D might be TRBD1 or TRBD2, each matching 6 bases. With 4 bases removed from V and 1 base from J, the gap between germline ends came to 22 bases. Per germline, CDR1 SGHVS and CDR2 FQNEAQ. The CDR3 length is 18 residues. The CDR3 sequence is CASSWTERGRRSQETQYF. For the CDR3, the DNA is TGTGCCAGCAGCTGGACAGAGAGGGGGAGGAGGTCCCAAGAGACCCAGTACTTC.

A few counts support this clonotype. The V call is TRBV2, the J call TRBJ1-2, with D tentatively TRBD1 (5 bases). The CDR3 runs 13 residues. The germline CDR1 and CDR2 sequences are SNHLY and FYNNEI. The V gene lost 3 bases and the J gene lost 7 bases, with 12 bases spanning the gap. DNA for the CDR3: TGTGCCAGCAGTGAGGGGGTAGACGCTGGCTACACCTTC. Translating it yields CASSEGVDAGYTF.

This clonotype was observed at least ten times. V and J are TRBV27 and TRBJ2-3; D possibly matches TRBD1 or TRBD2 (5 bases each). The CDR3 is 13 amino acids. CDR1 and CDR2 from the germline V gene are MNHEY and SMNVEV (reference sequence). The ends were cut back, 6 bases at V and 2 bases at J, with 9 bases in the middle. DNA of the CDR3: TGTGCCAGCAGGGGGACCGCCACAGATACGCAGTATTTT. Residues: CASRGTATDTQYF.

This clonotype has a count of ten or more. The gene calls are TRBV6-2 or TRBV6-3 and TRBJ1-5, with D hard to call. This CDR3 is 17 amino acids long. V was cut by 0 bases and J by 1 base, with 13 bases left in between. Germline assignment: CDR1 MNHEY and CDR2 SVGEGT. The CDR3 spells CASSYSYGSGSNQPQHF. CDR3 nucleotides: TGTGCCAGCAGTTACTCATACGGATCTGGGAGCAATCAGCCCCAGCATTTT.

The genes are TRBV6-5 and TRBJ1-5; no reliable D call. V shed 4 bases and J shed 5 bases, with 9 bases lying between them. The CDR3 runs to 13 residues. Germline V gives CDR1 MNHEY, CDR2 SVGAGI. CDR3 nucleotides: TGTGCCAGCAGTTCCTCGGGGTATCAGCCCCAGCATTTT. It encodes CASSSSGYQPQHF.

This clonotype was seen ten or more times. CDR3: CASSLLDRGRQPQHF. The CDR3 region has the DNA TGTGCCAGCAGTTTACTTGACAGGGGGCGTCAGCCCCAGCATTTT. The V gene is TRBV28, the J gene TRBJ1-5; 10 bases agree with TRBD1. The germline V gene encodes CDR1 MDHEN and CDR2 SYDVKM. Trimming removed 2 bases from V and 6 bases from J; junction bases left unmatched: 4. The CDR3 is 15 residues long.